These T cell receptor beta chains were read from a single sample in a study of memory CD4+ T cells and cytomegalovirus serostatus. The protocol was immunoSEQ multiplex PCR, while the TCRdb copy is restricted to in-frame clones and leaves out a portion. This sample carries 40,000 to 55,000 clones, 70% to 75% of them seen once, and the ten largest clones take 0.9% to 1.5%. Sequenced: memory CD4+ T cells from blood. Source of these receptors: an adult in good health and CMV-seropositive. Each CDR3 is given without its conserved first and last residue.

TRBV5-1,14,ASNIRGAGAQETQY
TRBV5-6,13,ASSLDGGSNEKLF
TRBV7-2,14,ASSLLGQGVLETQY
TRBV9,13,ASSPGHANTGELF
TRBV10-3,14,AISLNGGGRNSPLH
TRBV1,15,TSSQDRPGLDTGELF
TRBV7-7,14,ASSLFKGPDTDTQY
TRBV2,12,ASSAFDSPYEQY
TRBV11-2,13,ASSPQGGQINTQY
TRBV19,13,ASTEGQGDTGELF
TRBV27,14,ASSLAAGGYQETQY
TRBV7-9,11,ASSPPTDYGYT
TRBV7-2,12,ASSSPARYNEQF
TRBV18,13,ASSPAATSGNTIY
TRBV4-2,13,ASSQAGQGTYEQY
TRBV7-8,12,ASSTTGSLSPLH
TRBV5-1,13,ASSLVGGRESPLH
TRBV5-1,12,ASSRGLAGNEQF
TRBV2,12,ASSDHGATGELF
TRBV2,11,ASRPGDYNEQF
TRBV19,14,ASSIAEGFSGNTIY
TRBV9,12,ASSNHPENTEAF
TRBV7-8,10,ASSSYRTETF
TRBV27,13,ASSLSRGAQETQY
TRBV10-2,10,ASSRTTDTQY
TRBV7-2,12,ASSPRQGRETQY
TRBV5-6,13,ASSMAGTDNQPQH
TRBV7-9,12,ASSLVDNAYGYT
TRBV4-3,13,ASSQDRGHNSPLH
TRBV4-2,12,ASSQVGANNEQF
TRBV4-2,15,ASSQMPIGAGGNTIY
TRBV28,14,ASSFSGGQGVNEQF
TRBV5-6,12,ASSSGTWNSPLH
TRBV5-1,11,ASSLERDSDAF
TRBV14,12,ASSEIAGSETQY
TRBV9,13,ASSVVPGDNSPLH
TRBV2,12,ATCWTGGTDTQY
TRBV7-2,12,ASSFGGSHSPLH
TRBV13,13,ASSLGGGPNEKLF
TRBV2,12,ATQSQRGGYEQY
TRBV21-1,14,ASSSKTRGMNTEAF
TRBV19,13,ASSNAGTLDTEAF
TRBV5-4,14,ASSHRTSATNEKLF
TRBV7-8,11,ASSFLTNEKLF
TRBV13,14,ASSFYVAGGPNEQF
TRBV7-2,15,ASSSPWGYTSNSPLH
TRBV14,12,ASSPRGNYYGYT
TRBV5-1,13,ASSDRQVANYGYT
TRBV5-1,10,ASSLEGYGYT
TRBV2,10,AGETGEEGYT
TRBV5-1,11,ASSLGGNTEAF
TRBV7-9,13,ASSSSGQGVYEQY
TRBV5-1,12,ASSVGEVQETQY
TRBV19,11,ASSIGTWNIQY
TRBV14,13,ASSQDQGGRQPQH
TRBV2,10,ASSVLADTQY
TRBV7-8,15,ASSLFLGQSSGNTIY
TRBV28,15,ASSLQQGESGANVLT
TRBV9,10,ASQRPNSPLH
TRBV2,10,ASSGEGETQY